This T cell receptor beta chain was found in a study of blood T cell repertoires in COVID-19. Study-level information: Whether acute or convalescent, the COVID-19 samples came from the United States, Italy and Spain.

Repertoires were generated with immunoSEQ multiplex PCR, while TCRdb's copy carries only in-frame clones and drops some. The sample holds roughly 80,000 clones, about four fifths seen once. Germline CDR1 SGHRS, CDR2 YFSETQ. V shed 4 bases and J shed 3 bases, with 16 bases lying between them. This CDR3 is built from 15 residues. The source material was peripheral blood. This TCR was recovered from a human donor in a cohort sampled during active COVID-19. The rearrangement joins TRBV5-1 to TRBJ1-1, with D possibly being TRBD1 (5 bases). The CDR3 loop reads CASSKLGGWDTEAFF. The CDR3 bases are TGCGCCAGCAGCAAACTGGGGGGTTGGGACACTGAAGCTTTCTTT.